The 15 T cell receptor beta chains given below trace back to one sample, sequenced in a study of shared clonotypes between healthy human individuals. Profiled with immunoSEQ multiplex PCR; TCRdb holds only in-frame clones, not every one. This sample carries millions of clones, 85% to 95% of them seen once, and the ten largest clones take more than 1.5%. Terminally differentiated effector memory CD45RA+ cells were left out of the naive CD8 fraction, which was CD45RO-negative and positively selected for CCR7. The sequenced sample was naive CD8+ T cells from PBMCs. These receptors came from a man younger than 30 in good health. Some clones in this sample may be carry-over from other donors' samples.

This clone has only one observation. The V call is TRBV2, the J call TRBJ2-7; 8 bases map to TRBD2. V lost 5 bases, J lost 5 bases, and 11 bases stayed unmatched. Germline CDR1 and CDR2: SNHLY and FYNNEI. The CDR3 has 15 residues. The CDR3 region has the DNA TGTGCCAGCAGTCAAACTAGCGGAGGCCCCCACGAGCAGTACTTC. It codes for CASSQTSGGPHEQYF.

The chain has TRBV2 and TRBJ2-7, with D hard to call. Germline V lookup: CDR1 SNHLY, CDR2 FYNNEI. The V end was cut by 8 bases, the J end by 1 base, with 9 bases between. The length of the CDR3 is 12 residues. The CDR3 loop reads CASEGRSYEQYF. The CDR3 DNA follows: TGTGCCAGCGAAGGAAGATCCTACGAGCAGTACTTC.

The gene calls are TRBV19 and TRBJ2-2; D might be TRBD1 or TRBD2, each matching 5 bases. Germline V gene lookup returns CDR1 LNHDA and CDR2 SQIVND (reference sequence). The CDR3 spans 15 residues. Trimming removed 10 bases at V and 3 bases at J, with 18 bases between. CDR3 sequence (DNA): TGTGCCACCATTGGGACGCACGACTACACCGGGGAGCTGTTTTTT. This codes for CATIGTHDYTGELFF.

Points on this clone: This sample also contains other DNA sequences that code for the same CDR3. The V call is TRBV7-9, the J call TRBJ2-7; D gene ambiguous. The CDR3 totals 14 residues. V lost 1 base and J lost 2, with 9 bases in between. In germline, CDR1 is SEHNR, CDR2 FQNEAQ (reference sequence). The CDR3, as DNA: TGTGCCAGCAGCTTAGTTTTGGCTCCCTACGAGCAGTACTTC. Encoded protein: CASSLVLAPYEQYF.

The rearrangement links TRBV18 to TRBJ2-1; D might be TRBD1 or TRBD2, each matching 5 bases. Trimming removed 6 bases from V and 5 bases from J, with 14 bases in between. The CDR3 covers 14 residues. Germline V lookup: CDR1 KGHSH, CDR2 LQKENI. CDR3: CASSDRGAHNEQFF. CDR3 coding DNA: TGTGCCAGCTCCGATCGAGGGGCTCACAATGAGCAGTTCTTC.

This chain links TRBV13 with TRBJ1-1, with D possibly being TRBD1 (6 bases). The CDR3 contains 15 residues. The V gene lost 5 bases and the J gene lost 6 bases, with 19 bases spanning the gap. The germline V gene has CDR1 PRHDT and CDR2 FYEKMQ (reference sequence). CDR3 residues: CASSLRQEVGPEAFF. The CDR3 DNA sequence: TGTGCCAGCAGCCTACGACAGGAGGTGGGCCCTGAAGCTTTCTTT.

The chain employs TRBV7-9 and TRBJ2-1, with D unclear. The CDR3 runs 13 residues. V was pared by 6 bases and J by 5 bases, with 11 bases between. Germline-derived CDR1 and CDR2 are SEHNR and FQNEAQ (reference sequence). This CDR3 reads CASRSTVDNEQFF. Here the CDR3 DNA reads TGTGCCAGCAGGTCGACTGTTGACAATGAGCAGTTCTTC. The entire variable domain, with the rest obtained from reference TRBV7-9 and TRBJ2-1, is as follows: DTGVSQNPRHKITKRGQNVTFRCDPISEHNRLYWYRQTLGQGPEFLTYFQNEAQLEKSRLLSDRFSAERPKGSFSTLEIQRTEQGDSAMYLCASRSTVDNEQFFGPGTRLTVL.

The rearrangement uses TRBV4-1 and TRBJ2-7; tentative D call: TRBD1 (5 bases). In germline, CDR1 is MGHRA, CDR2 YSYEKL. The CDR3 totals 17 residues. The V end was cut by 0 bases, the J end by 0 bases, with 15 bases between. CDR3: CASSQDGPRQGSYEQYF. CDR3 nucleotide sequence: TGCGCCAGCAGCCAAGATGGACCCCGGCAGGGCTCCTACGAGCAGTACTTC.

The genes are TRBV10-3 and TRBJ1-2; a possible D gene is TRBD1 (6 bases). Trimming shortened V by 3 bases and J by 1 base, and 18 bases separated the two germline ends. The CDR3 extends over 17 amino acids. CDR1 and CDR2 (germline): ENHRY, SYGVKD. CDR3 in amino acids: CAISDADRGPDNYGYTF. The CDR3 DNA follows: TGTGCCATCAGTGACGCGGACAGAGGACCAGATAACTATGGCTACACCTTC.

The V and J genes are TRBV5-6 and TRBJ2-7, with 15 bases fitting TRBD2. The CDR3 runs 16 residues. V shed 4 bases, J shed 5 bases, and the junction held 7 bases outside the gene matches. Per the germline V gene, CDR1 is SGHDT and CDR2 is YYEEEE. CDR3 nucleotide sequence: TGTGCCAGCAGCCAGGGACTAGCGGGAGGTGGGGACGAGCAGTACTTC. Translating it yields CASSQGLAGGGDEQYF.

The gene calls are TRBV27 and TRBJ1-4; possibly TRBD1 for D (5 bases). Germline V gene data show CDR1 as MNHEY and CDR2 as SMNVEV (reference sequence). The CDR3 is made up of 16 amino acids. Trimming took off 6 bases at V and 0 bases at J, with 14 bases between the two ends. The CDR3 region is CASSPRGGATNEKLFF. Here the CDR3 DNA reads TGTGCCAGCAGCCCAAGGGGCGGGGCAACTAATGAAAAACTGTTTTTT.

CDR3 residues: CAWSREGIGTEAFF. The CDR3 coding sequence is TGTGCCTGGAGTAGGGAGGGGATAGGCACTGAAGCTTTCTTT. The chain recombines TRBV30 with TRBJ1-1, with D perhaps matching TRBD1 (5 bases). Germline V gives CDR1 GTSNPN, CDR2 SVGIG (reference sequence). This CDR3 region has 14 residues. Trimming removed 2 bases at V and 4 bases at J, with 14 bases between.

The V call is TRBV7-9, the J call TRBJ2-5; perhaps TRBD2 as D (5 bases). The J call could be wrong; TRBJ2-7 is a better fit for the DNA end. Germline loops: CDR1 SEHNR, CDR2 FQNEAQ (reference sequence). This CDR3 contains 13 residues. CDR3 region: CASSVGSSYEQYF. The CDR3 region has the DNA TGTGCCAGCAGCGTAGGGAGTTCCTACGAGCAGTACTTC.

This clone was detected only once. The rearrangement uses TRBV19 and TRBJ1-5, with D perhaps matching TRBD1 (5 bases). The ends were cut back, 11 bases at V and 5 bases at J, with 31 bases in the middle. CDR3 length equals 18 residues. The germline V gene encodes CDR1 LNHDA and CDR2 SQIVND (reference sequence). In nucleotides, the CDR3 is TGTGCCGGAAAAGAGGTAACACTTCCCCCCAAAGGGGATCAGCCCCAGCATTTT. It translates to CAGKEVTLPPKGDQPQHF. Using reference TRBV19 and TRBJ1-5 for the parts outside the CDR3, the full variable domain is DGGITQSPKYLFRKEGQNVTLSCEQNLNHDAMYWYRQDPGQGLRLIYYSQIVNDFQKGDIAEGYSVSREKKESFPLTVTSAQKNPTAFYLCAGKEVTLPPKGDQPQHFGDGTRLSIL.

The chain joins TRBV9 to TRBJ1-5; D may be TRBD1 (6 bases). The CDR3 length is 14 residues. The germline gives CDR1 SGDLS, CDR2 YYNGEE. Trimming pared 4 bases from V and 3 bases from J, leaving 11 bases between. The CDR3 region is CASSIQGDNQPQHF. Here the CDR3 DNA reads TGTGCCAGCAGCATACAGGGAGACAATCAGCCCCAGCATTTT. The variable domain in full, with the rest retrieved from reference TRBV9 and TRBJ1-5, is DSGVTQTPKHLITATGQRVTLRCSPRSGDLSVYWYQQSLDQGLQFLIQYYNGEERAKGNILERFSAQQFPDLHSELNLSSLELGDSALYFCASSIQGDNQPQHFGDGTRLSIL.